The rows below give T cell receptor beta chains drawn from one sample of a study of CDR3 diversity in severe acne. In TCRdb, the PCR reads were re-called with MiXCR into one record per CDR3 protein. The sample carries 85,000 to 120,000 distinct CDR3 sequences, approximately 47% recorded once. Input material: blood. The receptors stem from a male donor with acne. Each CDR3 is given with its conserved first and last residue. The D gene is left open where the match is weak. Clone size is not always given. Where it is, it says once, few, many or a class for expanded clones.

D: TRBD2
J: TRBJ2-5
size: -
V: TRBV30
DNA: TGTGCCTGGGCCGGACTAGCGGGAACTGGCGCAAGAGAGACCCAGTACTTC
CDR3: CAWAGLAGTGARETQYF

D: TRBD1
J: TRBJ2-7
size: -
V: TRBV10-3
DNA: TGTGCCATCAGTGAGGAGGGACAGGGTTCGAGCGAGCAGTACTTC
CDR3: CAISEEGQGSSEQYF

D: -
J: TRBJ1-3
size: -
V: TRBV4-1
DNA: TGCGCCAGCAGCCAAGATTCAGGGCCTGGAACCACCATATATTTT
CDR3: CASSQDSGPGTTIYF

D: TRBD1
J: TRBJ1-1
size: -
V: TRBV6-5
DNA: TGTGCCAGCAGCCAGAGGACAGGGAGTGCTGAAGCTTTCTTT
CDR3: CASSQRTGSAEAFF

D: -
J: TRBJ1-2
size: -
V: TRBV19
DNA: TGTGCCAGTAGTATTCCGCGGCCAGCAACTGACTATGGCTACACCTTC
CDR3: CASSIPRPATDYGYTF

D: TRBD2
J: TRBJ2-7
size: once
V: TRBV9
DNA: TGTGCCAGCAGCGTTGAGGGACTAGCGACCTACGAGCAGTACTTC
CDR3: CASSVEGLATYEQYF

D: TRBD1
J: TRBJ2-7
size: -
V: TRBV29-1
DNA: TGCAGCGTTGAAGGCGGACAGGGGATCGGTAGGTCCTACGAGCAGTACTTC
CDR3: CSVEGGQGIGRSYEQYF

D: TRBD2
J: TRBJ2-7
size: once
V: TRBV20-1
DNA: TGCAGTGCTAACAGACCGGGACTAGCGGTCGCCTACGAGCAGTACTTC
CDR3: CSANRPGLAVAYEQYF

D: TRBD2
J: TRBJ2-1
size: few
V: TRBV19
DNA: TGTGCCAGTAGTGCGACTAGCGGGAGGGCCTCGTATGAGCAGTTCTTC
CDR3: CASSATSGRASYEQFF

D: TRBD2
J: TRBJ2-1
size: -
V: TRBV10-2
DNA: TGCGCCAGCAGACAGACTTCGGGACTAGCAGGGCAGTTCTTC
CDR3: CASRQTSGLAGQFF

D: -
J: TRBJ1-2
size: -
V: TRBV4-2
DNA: TGTGCCAGCAGCCACTACCCCGACAAGCTGGGCTATGGCTACACCTTC
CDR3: CASSHYPDKLGYGYTF

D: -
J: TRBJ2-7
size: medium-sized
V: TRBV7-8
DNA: TGTGCCAGCACTGAGACTCCTGTTTGGTACGAGCAGTACTTC
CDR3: CASTETPVWYEQYF

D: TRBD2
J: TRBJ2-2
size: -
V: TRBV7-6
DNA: TGTGCCAGCAGCCCAGCTAGCGGATGGGGGGAGCTGTTTTTT
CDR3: CASSPASGWGELFF

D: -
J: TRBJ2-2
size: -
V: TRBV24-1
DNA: TGTGCCACCAGTGCTATCACCGGGGAGCTGTTTTTT
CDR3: CATSAITGELFF

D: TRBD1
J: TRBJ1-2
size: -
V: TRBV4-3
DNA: TGCGCCAGCAGCCAAGGACAGGGAAGGAGTGGCTACACCTTC
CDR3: CASSQGQGRSGYTF

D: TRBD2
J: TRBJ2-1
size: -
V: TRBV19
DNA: TGTGCCAGTAGTATGGACATGACTAGCGGGAGTGTTGAGCAGTTCTTC
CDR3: CASSMDMTSGSVEQFF

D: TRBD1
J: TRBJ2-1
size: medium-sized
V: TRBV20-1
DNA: TGCAGTGCTAGAAAGGGACAGCTATACAATGAGCAGTTCTTC
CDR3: CSARKGQLYNEQFF

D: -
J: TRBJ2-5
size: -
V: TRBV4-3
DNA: TGCGCCAGCAGCCCCTTACAGGGAAAAGAGACCCAGTACTTC
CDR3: CASSPLQGKETQYF

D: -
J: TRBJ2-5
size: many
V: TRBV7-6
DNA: TGTGCCAGCAGCTTAATCCGGGGGACCCAGTACTTC
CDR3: CASSLIRGTQYF

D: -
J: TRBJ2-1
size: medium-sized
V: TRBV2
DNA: TGTGCCAGCAGTGAAGAAAGTGCCGGGCAGTTCTTC
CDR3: CASSEESAGQFF

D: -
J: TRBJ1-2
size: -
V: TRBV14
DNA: TGTGCCAGCAGCCTCGGGACATCGTTAGCTAACTATGGCTACACCTTC
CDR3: CASSLGTSLANYGYTF

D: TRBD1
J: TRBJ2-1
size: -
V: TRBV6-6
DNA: TGTGCCAGCAGAAATGGACAGGGGGGTTGGAATGAGCAGTTCTTC
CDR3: CASRNGQGGWNEQFF

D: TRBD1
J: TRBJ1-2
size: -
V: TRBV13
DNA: TGTGCCAGCAGCTCCCGGACAGGGGGTGGCTACACCTTC
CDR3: CASSSRTGGGYTF

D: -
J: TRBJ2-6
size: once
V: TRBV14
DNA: TGTGCCAGCAGCCGAGGAGGGGATGGGGCCAACGTCCTGACTTTC
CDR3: CASSRGGDGANVLTF

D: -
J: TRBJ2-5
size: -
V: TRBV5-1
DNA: TGCGCCAGCAGCTTTTACAGCCAAGAGACCCAGTACTTC
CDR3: CASSFYSQETQYF

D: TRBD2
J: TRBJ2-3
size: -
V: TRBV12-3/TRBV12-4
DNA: TGTGCCAGCAGGAATAGCGGGAGCGGCACAGATACGCAGTATTTT
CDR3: CASRNSGSGTDTQYF

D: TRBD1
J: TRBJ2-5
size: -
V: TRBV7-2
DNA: TGTGCCAGCAGCCAACAGGGGTCCCAGTACTTC
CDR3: CASSQQGSQYF

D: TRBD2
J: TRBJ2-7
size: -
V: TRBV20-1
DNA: TGCAGTGGCCGGCGGGAGGGGTACTTC
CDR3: CSGRREGYF

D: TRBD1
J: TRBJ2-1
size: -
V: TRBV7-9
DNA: TGTGCCAGCAGCTCCACAAGGCCGGGACAGGGGGACAATGAGCAGTTCTTC
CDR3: CASSSTRPGQGDNEQFF

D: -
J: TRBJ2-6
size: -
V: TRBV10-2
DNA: TGCGCCAGCAGTGAGTCACTAGCTGGGGCTGGGGCCAACGTCCTGACTTTC
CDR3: CASSESLAGAGANVLTF

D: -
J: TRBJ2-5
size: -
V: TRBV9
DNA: TGTGCCAGCAGCGCCGAGGTACAAGAGACCCAGTACTTC
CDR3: CASSAEVQETQYF

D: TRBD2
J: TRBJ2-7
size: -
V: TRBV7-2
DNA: TGTGCCAGCAGCTTTGGTAGCGGGAGCTCCTACGAGCAGTACTTC
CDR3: CASSFGSGSSYEQYF

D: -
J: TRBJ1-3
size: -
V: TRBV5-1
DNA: TGCGCCAGCAGCTTGGGAAGCTCTGGAAACACCATATATTTT
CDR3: CASSLGSSGNTIYF

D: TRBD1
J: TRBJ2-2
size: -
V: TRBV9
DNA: TGTGCCAGCAGCGGACCCGGGACAGGGATTGCCGGGGAGCTGTTTTTT
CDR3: CASSGPGTGIAGELFF

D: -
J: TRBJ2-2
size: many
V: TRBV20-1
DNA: TGCAGTGCTAGAGTAGGGGGGAACACCGGGGAGCTGTTTTTT
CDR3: CSARVGGNTGELFF

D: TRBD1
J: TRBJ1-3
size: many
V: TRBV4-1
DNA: TGCGCCAGCAGCCAATATGGTGACAGGGGTGACACCATATATTTT
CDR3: CASSQYGDRGDTIYF

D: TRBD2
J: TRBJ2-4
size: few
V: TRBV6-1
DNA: TGTGCCAGCAGTCCCCCCATGGCGGGGGGGCCAGCCATTCAGTACTTC
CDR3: CASSPPMAGGPAIQYF

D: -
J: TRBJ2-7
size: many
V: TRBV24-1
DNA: TGTGCCACCAGTGATTCCCAGGGTCGGTACGAGCAGTACTTC
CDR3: CATSDSQGRYEQYF